A selection of T cell receptor beta chains follows, all from one sample in a study of regulatory and conventional T cells in RAG deficiency. Clones were sequenced by immunoSEQ multiplex PCR, and TCRdb holds only the in-frame ones, with some missing. The sample has about 9,100 clones; about 93% are singletons. Source material: CD4+ effector T cells sorted from blood. The receptors originated from a human donor with RAG deficiency presenting as severe combined immunodeficiency. Both conserved end residues are part of each CDR3. Fields, in order: D gene, V gene, clone size, J gene, CDR3 DNA, CDR3 protein. A D gene is named only where the DNA matches it firmly. Rows may omit the clone size; those that give it use once, few, many or a size class.

D gene: TRBD1; V gene: TRBV19; clone size: -; J gene: TRBJ2-5; CDR3 DNA: TGTGCCAGTAGAGGACAGGGAATACAGACCCAGTACTTC; CDR3 protein: CASRGQGIQTQYF
D gene: TRBD1; V gene: TRBV5-4; clone size: -; J gene: TRBJ2-7; CDR3 DNA: TGTGCCAGCAGCCGGGACAGGGGCGAGCAGTACTTC; CDR3 protein: CASSRDRGEQYF
D gene: -; V gene: TRBV7-9; clone size: few; J gene: TRBJ1-5; CDR3 DNA: TGTGCCAGCAGCTCAAAATATAGCAATCAGCCCCAGCATTTT; CDR3 protein: CASSSKYSNQPQHF
D gene: -; V gene: TRBV11-2; clone size: -; J gene: TRBJ2-5; CDR3 DNA: TGTGCCAGCAGCTTAGTTATAGAGACCCAGTACTTC; CDR3 protein: CASSLVIETQYF
D gene: -; V gene: TRBV7-9; clone size: once; J gene: TRBJ2-1; CDR3 DNA: TGTGCCAGCAACTGGGGGCGTTCGAGCTCCTACAATGAGCAGTTCTTC; CDR3 protein: CASNWGRSSSYNEQFF
D gene: TRBD1; V gene: TRBV30; clone size: -; J gene: TRBJ1-1; CDR3 DNA: TGTGCCAGACAGGGGAACACTGAAGCTTTCTTT; CDR3 protein: CARQGNTEAFF
D gene: -; V gene: TRBV5-6; clone size: once; J gene: TRBJ2-7; CDR3 DNA: TGTGCCAGCAGCTTGGCCGTTTATACCTACGAGCAGTACTTC; CDR3 protein: CASSLAVYTYEQYF
D gene: TRBD2; V gene: TRBV5-1; clone size: -; J gene: TRBJ2-1; CDR3 DNA: TGCGCCAGCGCCGAGGGGACTAGCGGGAGGAATGAGCAGTTCTTC; CDR3 protein: CASAEGTSGRNEQFF
D gene: -; V gene: TRBV5-1; clone size: -; J gene: TRBJ2-3; CDR3 DNA: TGCGCCAGCAGCTTGGGACCCAGGGTTAAGGCAGATACGCAGTATTTT; CDR3 protein: CASSLGPRVKADTQYF
D gene: -; V gene: TRBV9; clone size: -; J gene: TRBJ2-5; CDR3 DNA: TGTGCCAGCAGCGTAGCCCCCGGCAGGGGTGAGACCCAGTACTTC; CDR3 protein: CASSVAPGRGETQYF
D gene: -; V gene: TRBV18; clone size: -; J gene: TRBJ2-5; CDR3 DNA: TGTGCCAGCTCACCACGGGGACTGTACCAAGAGACCCAGTACTTC; CDR3 protein: CASSPRGLYQETQYF
D gene: TRBD1; V gene: TRBV10-3; clone size: -; J gene: TRBJ1-2; CDR3 DNA: TGTGCCATCACCATAACAGGGGACTATGGCTACACCTTC; CDR3 protein: CAITITGDYGYTF
D gene: -; V gene: TRBV28; clone size: -; J gene: TRBJ2-7; CDR3 DNA: TGTGCCAGCAGTCTGGCCTCCAGGGGTCCCTACGAGCAGTACTTC; CDR3 protein: CASSLASRGPYEQYF
D gene: TRBD1; V gene: TRBV7-9; clone size: -; J gene: TRBJ2-3; CDR3 DNA: TGTGCCAGCAGCTGGGGACCACAGGGGGCTAGCACAGATACGCAGTATTTT; CDR3 protein: CASSWGPQGASTDTQYF
D gene: -; V gene: TRBV18; clone size: -; J gene: TRBJ2-5; CDR3 DNA: TGTGCCAGCTCACCTGGGAGCCAAGAGACCCAGTACTTC; CDR3 protein: CASSPGSQETQYF
D gene: -; V gene: TRBV5-1; clone size: -; J gene: TRBJ2-6; CDR3 DNA: TGCGCCAGCAGCTTGGCCAGGGTATATCGGTCTGGGGCCAACGTCCTGACTTTC; CDR3 protein: CASSLARVYRSGANVLTF
D gene: TRBD1; V gene: TRBV5-1; clone size: -; J gene: TRBJ2-5; CDR3 DNA: TGCGCCAGCAGCTTGGCCCGGGACAGGGCTCAAGAGACCCAGTACTTC; CDR3 protein: CASSLARDRAQETQYF
D gene: -; V gene: TRBV29-1; clone size: -; J gene: TRBJ2-3; CDR3 DNA: TGCAGCGTTGAGAACAGAGCTGCAGATACGCAGTATTTT; CDR3 protein: CSVENRAADTQYF
D gene: -; V gene: TRBV5-1; clone size: -; J gene: TRBJ2-7; CDR3 DNA: TGCGCCAGCAGCTTGTCTGGACAGATCTACGAGCAGTACTTC; CDR3 protein: CASSLSGQIYEQYF
D gene: -; V gene: TRBV11-1; clone size: -; J gene: TRBJ2-3; CDR3 DNA: TGTGCCAGCAGCCCTAACAGTCTAGATACGCAGTATTTT; CDR3 protein: CASSPNSLDTQYF
D gene: -; V gene: TRBV13; clone size: -; J gene: TRBJ1-2; CDR3 DNA: TGTGCCAGCAGCTTAGGCCTTGGCTATGGCTACACCTTC; CDR3 protein: CASSLGLGYGYTF
D gene: -; V gene: TRBV9; clone size: -; J gene: TRBJ1-2; CDR3 DNA: TGTGCCAGCAGCGTAGCGGCCTACGGGGGCTACACCTTC; CDR3 protein: CASSVAAYGGYTF
D gene: TRBD1; V gene: TRBV6-4; clone size: -; J gene: TRBJ1-2; CDR3 DNA: TGTGCCAGCAGTGACAGGGGGCCCTTCTATGGCTACACCTTC; CDR3 protein: CASSDRGPFYGYTF
D gene: -; V gene: TRBV18; clone size: -; J gene: TRBJ2-3; CDR3 DNA: TGTGCCAGCTCACCCCCGGGACAACTCACAGATACGCAGTATTTT; CDR3 protein: CASSPPGQLTDTQYF
D gene: -; V gene: TRBV9; clone size: once; J gene: TRBJ2-3; CDR3 DNA: TGTGCCAGCAGCGTAGCCCCAACAGATACGCAGTATTTT; CDR3 protein: CASSVAPTDTQYF
D gene: TRBD1; V gene: TRBV10-3; clone size: -; J gene: TRBJ2-7; CDR3 DNA: TGTGCCATCAGCACTGACAGGGCCCACGAGCAGTACTTC; CDR3 protein: CAISTDRAHEQYF
D gene: TRBD1; V gene: TRBV19; clone size: -; J gene: TRBJ1-2; CDR3 DNA: TGTGCCAGTAGGAAATACCAGGGGGGGGCCTATGGCTACACCTTC; CDR3 protein: CASRKYQGGAYGYTF
D gene: TRBD1; V gene: TRBV5-1; clone size: -; J gene: TRBJ2-5; CDR3 DNA: TGCGCCAGCAGCTTTACAGGGGGGACCCAGTACTTC; CDR3 protein: CASSFTGGTQYF
D gene: -; V gene: TRBV30; clone size: -; J gene: TRBJ1-1; CDR3 DNA: TGTGCCTGGAGTGTAGGGGGATGGAACACTGAAGCTTTCTTT; CDR3 protein: CAWSVGGWNTEAFF
D gene: TRBD2; V gene: TRBV7-3; clone size: -; J gene: TRBJ2-7; CDR3 DNA: TGTGCCAGCAGCTTACTAGCGGGAGTCGACGAGCAGTACTTC; CDR3 protein: CASSLLAGVDEQYF
D gene: -; V gene: TRBV4-3; clone size: -; J gene: TRBJ1-1; CDR3 DNA: TGCGCCAGCAGCCAAGTTCCGCAGGGGAGATACACTGAAGCTTTCTTT; CDR3 protein: CASSQVPQGRYTEAFF
D gene: TRBD1; V gene: TRBV7-6; clone size: -; J gene: TRBJ2-7; CDR3 DNA: TGTGCCAGCAGCTTCCAAAAGACAGGGTACTTATACGAGCAGTACTTC; CDR3 protein: CASSFQKTGYLYEQYF
D gene: -; V gene: TRBV19; clone size: few; J gene: TRBJ2-3; CDR3 DNA: TGTGCCAGTAGTATGGAGCCCACAGATACGCAGTATTTT; CDR3 protein: CASSMEPTDTQYF
D gene: -; V gene: TRBV6-1; clone size: -; J gene: TRBJ2-2; CDR3 DNA: TGTGGCTCGAAAATCCCTAACACCGGGGAGCTGTTTTTT; CDR3 protein: CGSKIPNTGELFF
D gene: TRBD2; V gene: TRBV19; clone size: -; J gene: TRBJ2-5; CDR3 DNA: TGTGCCAGTAGTCCGGGAGGTGGCGTGACCCAGTACTTC; CDR3 protein: CASSPGGGVTQYF
D gene: -; V gene: TRBV9; clone size: -; J gene: TRBJ1-1; CDR3 DNA: TGTGCCAGCAGCGTAGTACCGGCGGACACTGAAGCTTTCTTT; CDR3 protein: CASSVVPADTEAFF
D gene: -; V gene: TRBV10-3; clone size: -; J gene: TRBJ2-7; CDR3 DNA: TGTGCCATCAGTGGGTACACCTCCTACGAGCAGTACTTC; CDR3 protein: CAISGYTSYEQYF
D gene: -; V gene: TRBV4-3; clone size: once; J gene: TRBJ2-5; CDR3 DNA: TGCGCCAGCAGCCAAGACAGGGGCCAAGAGACCCAGTACTTC; CDR3 protein: CASSQDRGQETQYF
D gene: TRBD1; V gene: TRBV20-1; clone size: -; J gene: TRBJ2-7; CDR3 DNA: TGCAGTGCGGACAGGGGTTACGAGCAGTACTTC; CDR3 protein: CSADRGYEQYF
D gene: -; V gene: TRBV19; clone size: -; J gene: TRBJ1-5; CDR3 DNA: TGTGCCAGTAGTATCCAGGGTCAGCCCCAGCATTTT; CDR3 protein: CASSIQGQPQHF
D gene: -; V gene: TRBV10-3; clone size: -; J gene: TRBJ2-3; CDR3 DNA: TGTGCCATCACCGAGGGGGGGAGTCAAGATACGCAGTATTTT; CDR3 protein: CAITEGGSQDTQYF